The present entry profiles one TCR beta chain with its context. Its antigen is not identified. As part of library construction, unique molecular identifiers were attached to individual cDNA molecules. TCRdb passed the 5' RACE reads through MiXCR, listing each CDR3 protein once. Counted here are just under 90,000 distinct CDR3 sequences, under 15% occurring once; the ten biggest clones make up approximately 7.5%. The data derive from a study of early T cells in non-severe SARS-CoV-2 infection. Study-wide background: Sequencing input comprised bulk RNA from unsorted whole blood; chain pairing was not available. Study observations and caveats: Comparison of clonotypes with VDJdb favored anti-spike CD8 responses while missing private and CD4 specificities.

Looked up from germline, CDR1 is LNHDA and CDR2 is SQIVND (reference sequence). This CDR3 comprises 15 residues. J lost 2 bases, V lost 5 bases, and 6 bases had no gene match. The sequence was obtained from an adult who was a healthcare worker with PCR-confirmed SARS-CoV-2 infection or an uninfected control (not recorded which). What was sequenced was whole blood. This chain links TRBV19 with TRBJ2-1, with 7 bases identical to TRBD1. In DNA form, the CDR3 reads TGTGCCAGTAGTTCCGTCGGGACAGCCTACAATGAGCAGTTCTTC. This codes for CASSSVGTAYNEQFF.